This T cell receptor beta chain came from a study of blood T cell repertoires in COVID-19. Study in general: COVID-19 samples, acute and convalescent, were from the United States, Italy and Spain. Nucleic acid was either cDNA or gDNA, and it came from T cells, B-cell-depleted T cells, or PBMCs.

Authors' processing steps: Reference gene primers were amplified, and this amplification served to estimate nucleated cell counts. Profiling relied on immunoSEQ multiplex PCR, and the TCRdb table lists in-frame clones only, not all of them. D and trimming come from the DNA, and the V and J calls and clone size come from that table. Here the sample spans around 120,000 clones, around four fifths being singletons. CDR1 is SGDLS and CDR2 is YYNGEE in the germline V gene. The CDR3 extends over 14 amino acids. J lost 2 bases, V lost 8 bases, and 8 bases had no gene match. The receptor's source is a man aged 25 to 40 with acute or convalescent COVID-19. The sample consisted of peripheral blood. The rearrangement uses TRBV9 and TRBJ2-7; 9 nucleotides match TRBD2. The CDR3 nucleotides are TGTGCCAGGGGCGCGATAGCGGGGGCCTACGAGCAGTACGTC. Translating it yields CARGAIAGAYEQYV.